This T cell receptor (beta chain) originates from a study of T cell repertoires in cytomegalovirus infection. Background on the study: Recently described HLA-C-restricted plus well-studied HLA-B-restricted CMV epitopes were used. The public TCR beta signatures pointed to both CMV infection and matching HLA type. Regarding the study as a whole: Cumulated frequencies of public TCR beta families served to identify carriers of CMV plus the relevant HLA. CMV-specific TCR beta clonotypes restricted by HLA-C were the ones dominating the ex vivo response.

The germline CDR1 and CDR2 sequences are MNHGY and SAAAGT. Trimming shortened V by 5 bases and J by 4 bases, and 15 bases separated the two germline ends. CDR3 length: 15 residues. TCRdb re-called the reads with MiXCR, one entry per CDR3 protein. Of 700,000 to 850,000 distinct CDR3 sequences in the sample, 32% are singletons; the top ten hold approximately 13%. This clonotype turned up a few times. What it recognizes is unknown. The source is a human donor in good health (CMV status not recorded). Some clones in this sample may be carry-over from other donors' samples. The sequences come from cultured CD8+ T cells from PBMCs, collected from culture after CMV antigen stimulation. The rearrangement links TRBV6-8 to TRBJ2-1; maybe TRBD1 (6 bases). CDR3: CASSGLRGQYNEQFF. CDR3 nucleotides: TGTGCCAGCAGTGGGCTCAGGGGTCAATACAATGAGCAGTTCTTC.